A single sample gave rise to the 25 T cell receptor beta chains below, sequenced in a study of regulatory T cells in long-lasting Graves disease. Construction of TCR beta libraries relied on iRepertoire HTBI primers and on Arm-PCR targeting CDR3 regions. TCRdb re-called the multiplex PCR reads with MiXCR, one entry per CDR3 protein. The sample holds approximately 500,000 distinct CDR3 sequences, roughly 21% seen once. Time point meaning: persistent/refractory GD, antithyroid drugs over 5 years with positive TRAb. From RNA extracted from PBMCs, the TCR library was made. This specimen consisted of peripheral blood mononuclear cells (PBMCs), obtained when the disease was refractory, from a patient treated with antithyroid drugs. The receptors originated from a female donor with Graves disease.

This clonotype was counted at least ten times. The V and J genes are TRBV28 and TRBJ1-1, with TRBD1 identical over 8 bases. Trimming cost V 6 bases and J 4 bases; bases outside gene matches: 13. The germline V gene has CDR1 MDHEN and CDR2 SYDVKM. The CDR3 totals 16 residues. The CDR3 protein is CASRTTGADSVTEAFF. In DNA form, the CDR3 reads TGTGCCAGCAGAACGACAGGGGCAGATAGTGTCACTGAAGCTTTCTTT.

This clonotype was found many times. In DNA form, the CDR3 reads TGTGCCAACGCCCCTGACAGGGGGCGGGTTAACTATGGCTACACCTTC. Amino acid sequence: CANAPDRGRVNYGYTF. The chain uses TRBV6-1 and TRBJ1-2, with 10 bases aligning to TRBD1. CDR1 and CDR2 from the germline V gene are MNHNS and SASEGT. This CDR3 is 16 amino acids long. The J segment lost 1 base and the V segment lost 10 bases, leaving 12 bases of the junction unmatched.

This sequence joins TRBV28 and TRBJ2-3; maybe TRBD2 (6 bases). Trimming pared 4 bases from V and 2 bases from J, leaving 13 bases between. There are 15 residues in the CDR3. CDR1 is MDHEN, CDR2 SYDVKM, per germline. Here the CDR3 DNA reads TGTGCCAGCAGTTCCTCGGGAGCCTACACAGATACGCAGTATTTT. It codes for CASSSSGAYTDTQYF.

CDR3 sequence: CASSEGESYNSPLHF. The CDR3 DNA sequence: TGTGCCAGCAGTGAGGGGGAGTCCTATAATTCACCCCTCCACTTT. The V gene is TRBV25-1, the J gene TRBJ1-6; D perhaps matches TRBD1 (5 bases). V was clipped by 3 bases and J by 1 base, with 7 bases between them. Germline CDR1 reads MGHDK; CDR2 reads SYGVNS. The CDR3 runs to 15 residues.

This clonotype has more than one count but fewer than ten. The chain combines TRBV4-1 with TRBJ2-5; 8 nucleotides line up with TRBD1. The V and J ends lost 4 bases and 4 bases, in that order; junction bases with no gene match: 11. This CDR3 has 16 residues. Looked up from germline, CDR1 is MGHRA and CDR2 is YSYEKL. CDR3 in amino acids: CASSRNSDQGAETQYF. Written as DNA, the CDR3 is TGCGCCAGCAGCCGGAACTCGGATCAGGGGGCAGAGACCCAGTACTTC.

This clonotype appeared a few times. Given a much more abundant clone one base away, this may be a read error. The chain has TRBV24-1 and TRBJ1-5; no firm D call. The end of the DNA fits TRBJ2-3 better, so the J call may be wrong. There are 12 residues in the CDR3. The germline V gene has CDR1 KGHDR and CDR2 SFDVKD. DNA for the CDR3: TGTGCCACCAGTGACCAGGACCAGCCCCAGTATTTT. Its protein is CATSDQDQPQYF.

DNA of the CDR3: TGTGCCAGCTCACCTCCCGGGCGGACAGCCAAAAACATTCAGTACTTC. Protein sequence: CASSPPGRTAKNIQYF. The chain joins TRBV18 to TRBJ2-4; D unclear. V was pared by 3 bases and J by 0 bases, with 12 bases between. This CDR3 is 16 amino acids long. CDR1 is KGHSH and CDR2 is LQKENI in the germline V gene.

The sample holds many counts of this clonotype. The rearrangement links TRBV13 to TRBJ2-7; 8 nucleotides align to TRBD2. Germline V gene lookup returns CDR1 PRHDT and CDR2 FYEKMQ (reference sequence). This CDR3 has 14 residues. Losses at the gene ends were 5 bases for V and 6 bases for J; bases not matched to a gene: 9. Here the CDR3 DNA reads TGTGCCAGCAGCCAACCCTCGGCGGGAGGCGAGCAGTACTTC. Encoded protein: CASSQPSAGGEQYF.

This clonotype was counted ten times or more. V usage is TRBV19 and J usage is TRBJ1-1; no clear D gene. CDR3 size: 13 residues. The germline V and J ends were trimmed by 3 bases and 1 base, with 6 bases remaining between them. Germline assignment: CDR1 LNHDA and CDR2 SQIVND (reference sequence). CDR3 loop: CASSIRRNTEAFF. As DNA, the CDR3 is TGTGCCAGTAGTATTAGGCGGAACACTGAAGCTTTCTTT.

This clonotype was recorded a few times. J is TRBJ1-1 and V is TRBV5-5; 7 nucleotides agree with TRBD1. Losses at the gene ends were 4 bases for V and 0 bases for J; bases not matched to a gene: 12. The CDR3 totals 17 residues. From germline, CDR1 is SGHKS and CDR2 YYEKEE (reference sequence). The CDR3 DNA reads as TGTGCCAGCAGCCCCGGACAGGTGCTGATTTTGAACACTGAAGCTTTCTTT. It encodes CASSPGQVLILNTEAFF.

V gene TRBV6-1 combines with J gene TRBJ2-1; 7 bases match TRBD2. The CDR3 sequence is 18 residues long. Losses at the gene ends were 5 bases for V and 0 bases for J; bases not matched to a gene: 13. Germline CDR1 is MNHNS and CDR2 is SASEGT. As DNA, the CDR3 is TGTGCCAGCAGTATCTATGGGGGACTACCGAGCTCCTACAATGAGCAGTTCTTC. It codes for CASSIYGGLPSSYNEQFF.

The DNA of the CDR3 is TGTGCCAGCAGCCCCCTCACAGCCATATACAATGAGCAGTTCTTC. This translates into CASSPLTAIYNEQFF. The chain is built from TRBV28 and TRBJ2-1; D gene unclear. CDR1 and CDR2 from the germline V gene are MDHEN and SYDVKM. Trimming removed 6 bases from V and 4 bases from J, with 16 bases in between. CDR3 length equals 15 residues.

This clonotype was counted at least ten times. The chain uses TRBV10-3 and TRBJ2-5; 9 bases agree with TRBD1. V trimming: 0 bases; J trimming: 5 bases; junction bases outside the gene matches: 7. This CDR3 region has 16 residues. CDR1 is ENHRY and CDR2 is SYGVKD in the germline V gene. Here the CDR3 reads CAISESRTGDGETQYF. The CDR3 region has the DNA TGTGCCATCAGTGAGTCGAGGACAGGGGACGGGGAGACCCAGTACTTC.

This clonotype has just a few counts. CDR3 amino acids: CASSGRGRGGLAGELFF. The CDR3 DNA is TGTGCCAGCAGCGGCCGGGGTCGGGGCGGATTGGCCGGGGAGCTGTTTTTT. This rearrangement joins TRBV5-4 to TRBJ2-2; D possibly matches TRBD1 or TRBD2 (5 bases each). Trimming took off 4 bases at V and 6 bases at J, with 22 bases between the two ends. Germline loops: CDR1 SGHNT, CDR2 YYREEE (reference sequence). The CDR3 has 17 amino acids.

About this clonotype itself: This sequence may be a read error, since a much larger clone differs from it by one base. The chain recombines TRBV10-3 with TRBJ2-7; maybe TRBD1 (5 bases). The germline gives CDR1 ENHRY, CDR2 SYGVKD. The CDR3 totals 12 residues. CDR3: CAISGGPYGQYF. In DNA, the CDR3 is TGTGCCATCAGTGGGGGCCCGTACGGGCAGTACTTC.

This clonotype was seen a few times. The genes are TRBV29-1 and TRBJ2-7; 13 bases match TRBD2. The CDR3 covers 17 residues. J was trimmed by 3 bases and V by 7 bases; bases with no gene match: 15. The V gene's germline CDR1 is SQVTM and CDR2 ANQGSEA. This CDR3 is CSAQTSGGWSIDYEQYF. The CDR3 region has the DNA TGCAGCGCCCAGACTAGCGGGGGGTGGAGTATCGACTACGAGCAGTACTTC.

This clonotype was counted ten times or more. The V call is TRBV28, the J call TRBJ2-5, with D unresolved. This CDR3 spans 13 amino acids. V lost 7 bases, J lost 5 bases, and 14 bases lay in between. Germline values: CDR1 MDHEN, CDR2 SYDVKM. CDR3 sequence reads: CASTPDVYETQYF. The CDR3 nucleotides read TGTGCCAGCACCCCTGATGTGTACGAGACCCAGTACTTC. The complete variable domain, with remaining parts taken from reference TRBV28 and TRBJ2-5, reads DVKVTQSSRYLVKRTGEKVFLECVQDMDHENMFWYRQDPGLGLRLIYFSYDVKMKEKGDIPEGYSVSREKKERFSLILESASTNQTSMYLCASTPDVYETQYFGPGTRLLVL.

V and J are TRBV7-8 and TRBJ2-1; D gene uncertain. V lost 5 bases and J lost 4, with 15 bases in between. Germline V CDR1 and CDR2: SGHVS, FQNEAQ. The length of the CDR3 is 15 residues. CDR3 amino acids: CASSAGSGLYNEQFF. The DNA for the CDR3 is TGTGCCAGCAGCGCCGGCAGTGGATTGTACAATGAGCAGTTCTTC.

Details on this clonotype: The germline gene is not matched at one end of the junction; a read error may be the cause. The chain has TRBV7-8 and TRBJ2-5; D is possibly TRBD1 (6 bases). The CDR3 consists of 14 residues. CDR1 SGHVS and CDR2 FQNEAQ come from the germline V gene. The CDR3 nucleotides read TGTGCCAGCAGCTTGATGACAGGACAAGAGGCCCAGTACTTC. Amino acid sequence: CASSLMTGQEAQYF.

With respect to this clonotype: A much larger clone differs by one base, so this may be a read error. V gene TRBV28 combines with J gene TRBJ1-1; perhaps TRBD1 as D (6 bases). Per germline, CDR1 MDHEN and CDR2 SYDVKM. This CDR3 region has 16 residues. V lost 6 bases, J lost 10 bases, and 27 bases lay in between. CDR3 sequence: CASSRTLQGGIAVAFF. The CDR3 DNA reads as TGTGCCAGCAGCCGTACCTTACAGGGCGGAATCGCTGTAGCTTTCTTT.

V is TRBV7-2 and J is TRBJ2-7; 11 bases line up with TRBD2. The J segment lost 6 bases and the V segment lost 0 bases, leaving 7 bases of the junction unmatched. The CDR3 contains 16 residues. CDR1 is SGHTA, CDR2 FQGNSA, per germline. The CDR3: CASSLAWLAGGSEQYF. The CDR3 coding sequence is TGTGCCAGCAGCTTAGCGTGGCTAGCGGGAGGATCCGAGCAGTACTTC.

CDR3 nucleotides: TGTGCCAGCTCACCACCGTCCCATCCAACCTACGAGCAGTACTTC. Its translation is CASSPPSHPTYEQYF. This rearrangement joins TRBV18 to TRBJ2-7, with D unclear. Germline-derived CDR1 and CDR2 are KGHSH and LQKENI. V lost 0 bases to trimming and J lost 2 bases, with 11 bases between them. The CDR3 runs to 15 residues.

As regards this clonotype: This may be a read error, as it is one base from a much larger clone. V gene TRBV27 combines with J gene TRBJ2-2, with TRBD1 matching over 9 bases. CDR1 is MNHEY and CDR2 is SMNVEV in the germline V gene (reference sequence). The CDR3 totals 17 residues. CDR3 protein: CASSFSSVQGAVGELLF. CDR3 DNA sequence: TGTGCCAGCAGTTTTTCAAGTGTACAGGGGGCGGTCGGGGAGCTGCTTTTT.

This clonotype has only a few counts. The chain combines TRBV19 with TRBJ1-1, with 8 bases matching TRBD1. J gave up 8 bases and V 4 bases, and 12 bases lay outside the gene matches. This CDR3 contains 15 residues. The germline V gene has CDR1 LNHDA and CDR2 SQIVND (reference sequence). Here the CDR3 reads CASSTQHQGAAEAFF. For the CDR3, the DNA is TGTGCCAGTAGTACCCAGCACCAGGGGGCGGCGGAAGCTTTCTTT.

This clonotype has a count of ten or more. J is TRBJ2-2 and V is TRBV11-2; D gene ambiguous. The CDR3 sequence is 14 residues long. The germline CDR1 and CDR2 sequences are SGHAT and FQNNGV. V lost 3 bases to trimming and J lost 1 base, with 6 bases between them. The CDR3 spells CASSLGKNTGELFF. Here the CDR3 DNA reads TGTGCCAGCAGCTTGGGGAAGAACACCGGGGAGCTGTTTTTT.